Described below is a single TCR beta chain sequence and its context. Different DNA sequences within this sample yield the same CDR3. This specimen belongs to a study of blood T cell repertoires in COVID-19. As for the study in general: T cells, B-cell-depleted T cells, or PBMCs supplied cDNA or gDNA.

Germline CDR1 is MDHEN and CDR2 is SYDVKM. Trimming cost V 2 bases and J 4 bases, with 8 bases left between them. The CDR3 runs 14 residues. Produced via immunoSEQ multiplex PCR; TCRdb's table is partial and in-frame only. This table holds about 270,000 clones, 75% to 95% found once. The sequenced sample consisted of PBMCs or T cells enriched from blood (not recorded which). The sequence was collected from a man aged 40-55 years who had been exposed to COVID-19. V usage is TRBV28 and J usage is TRBJ2-2; D perhaps matches TRBD1 (5 bases). CDR3 residues: CASSLQGRTGELFF. The CDR3 nucleotides read TGTGCCAGCAGTTTACAGGGCCGCACCGGGGAGCTGTTTTTT. Using reference TRBV28 and TRBJ2-2 for the parts outside the CDR3, the full variable domain is DVKVTQSSRYLVKRTGEKVFLECVQDMDHENMFWYRQDPGLGLRLIYFSYDVKMKEKGDIPEGYSVSREKKERFSLILESASTNQTSMYLCASSLQGRTGELFFGEGSRLTVL.